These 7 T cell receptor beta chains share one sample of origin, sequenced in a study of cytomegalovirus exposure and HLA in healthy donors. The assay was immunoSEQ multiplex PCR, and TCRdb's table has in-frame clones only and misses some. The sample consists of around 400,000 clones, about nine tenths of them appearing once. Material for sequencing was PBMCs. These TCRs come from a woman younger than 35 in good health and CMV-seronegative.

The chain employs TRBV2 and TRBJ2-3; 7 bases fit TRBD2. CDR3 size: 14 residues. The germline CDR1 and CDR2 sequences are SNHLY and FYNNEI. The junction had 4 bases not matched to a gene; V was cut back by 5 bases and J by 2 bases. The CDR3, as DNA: TGTGCCAGCAGTTCCGGACTAGACACAGATACGCAGTATTTT. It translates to CASSSGLDTDTQYF.

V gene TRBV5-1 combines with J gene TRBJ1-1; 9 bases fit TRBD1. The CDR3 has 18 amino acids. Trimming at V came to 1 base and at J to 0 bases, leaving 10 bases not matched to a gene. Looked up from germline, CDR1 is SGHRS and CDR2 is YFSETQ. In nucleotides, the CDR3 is TGCGCCAGCAGCTTGAGGGCCCCGGGACAGGGAATGAACACTGAAGCTTTCTTT. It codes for CASSLRAPGQGMNTEAFF.

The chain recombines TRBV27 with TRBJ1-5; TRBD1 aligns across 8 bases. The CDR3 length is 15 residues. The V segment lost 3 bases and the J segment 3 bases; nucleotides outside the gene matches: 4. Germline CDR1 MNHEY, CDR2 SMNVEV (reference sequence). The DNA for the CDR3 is TGTGCCAGCAGTTTTACAGGGGGGCACAATCAGCCCCAGCATTTT. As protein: CASSFTGGHNQPQHF.

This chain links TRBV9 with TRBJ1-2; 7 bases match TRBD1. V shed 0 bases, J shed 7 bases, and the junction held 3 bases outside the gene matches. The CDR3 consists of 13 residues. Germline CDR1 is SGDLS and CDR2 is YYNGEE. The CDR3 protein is CASSVARQGGYTF. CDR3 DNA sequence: TGTGCCAGCAGCGTAGCCCGACAGGGTGGCTACACCTTC.

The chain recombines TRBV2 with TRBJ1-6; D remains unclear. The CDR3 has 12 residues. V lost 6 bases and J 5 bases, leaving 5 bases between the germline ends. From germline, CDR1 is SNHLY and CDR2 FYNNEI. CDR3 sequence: CASRAHNSPLHF. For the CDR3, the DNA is TGTGCCAGCAGGGCTCATAATTCACCCCTCCACTTT.

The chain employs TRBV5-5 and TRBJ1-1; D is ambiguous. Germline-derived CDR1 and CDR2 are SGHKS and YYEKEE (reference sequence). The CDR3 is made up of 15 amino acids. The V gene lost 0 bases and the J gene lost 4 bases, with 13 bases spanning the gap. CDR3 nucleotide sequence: TGTGCCAGCAGCTTGGCGGGTCCCAGAGGCACTGAAGCTTTCTTT. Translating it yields CASSLAGPRGTEAFF.

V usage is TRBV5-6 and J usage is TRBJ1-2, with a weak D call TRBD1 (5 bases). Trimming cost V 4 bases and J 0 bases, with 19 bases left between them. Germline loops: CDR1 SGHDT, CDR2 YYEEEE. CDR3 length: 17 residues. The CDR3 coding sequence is TGTGCCAGCAGCCCCCGGGACTTCCGAGCCCCTAACTATGGCTACACCTTC. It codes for CASSPRDFRAPNYGYTF.